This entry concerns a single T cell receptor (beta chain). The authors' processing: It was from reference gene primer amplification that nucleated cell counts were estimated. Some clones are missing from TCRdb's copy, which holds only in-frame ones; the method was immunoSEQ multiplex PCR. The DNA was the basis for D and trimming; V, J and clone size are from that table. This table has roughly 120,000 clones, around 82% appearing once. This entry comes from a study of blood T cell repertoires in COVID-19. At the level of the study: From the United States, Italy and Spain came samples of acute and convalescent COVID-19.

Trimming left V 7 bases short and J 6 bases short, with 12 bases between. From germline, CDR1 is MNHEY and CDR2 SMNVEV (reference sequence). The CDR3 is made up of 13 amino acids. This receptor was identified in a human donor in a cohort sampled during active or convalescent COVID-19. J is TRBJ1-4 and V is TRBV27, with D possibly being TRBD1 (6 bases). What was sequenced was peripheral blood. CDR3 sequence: CASTSSGDEKLFF. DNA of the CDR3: TGTGCCAGCACTAGCTCAGGGGATGAAAAACTGTTTTTT.